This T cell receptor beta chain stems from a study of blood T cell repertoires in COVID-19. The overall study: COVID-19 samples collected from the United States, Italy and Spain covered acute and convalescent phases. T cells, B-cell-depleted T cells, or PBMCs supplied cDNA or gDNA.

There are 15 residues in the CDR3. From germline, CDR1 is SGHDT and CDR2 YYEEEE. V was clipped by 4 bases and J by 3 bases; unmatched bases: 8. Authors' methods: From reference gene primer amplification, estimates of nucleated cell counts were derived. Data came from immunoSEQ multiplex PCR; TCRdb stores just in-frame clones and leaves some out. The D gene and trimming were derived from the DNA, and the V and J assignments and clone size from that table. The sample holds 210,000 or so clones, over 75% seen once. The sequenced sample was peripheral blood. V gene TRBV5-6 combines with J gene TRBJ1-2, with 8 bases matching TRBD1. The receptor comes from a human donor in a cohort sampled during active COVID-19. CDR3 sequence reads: CASSPGTGPHYGYTF. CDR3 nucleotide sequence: TGTGCCAGCAGCCCGGGGACAGGCCCTCACTATGGCTACACCTTC.